One and the same sample provided the 14 T cell receptor beta chains below, sequenced in a study of blood T cell repertoires in COVID-19. Using immunoSEQ multiplex PCR, the repertoire was profiled, and TCRdb retains in-frame clones only, with some absent. Among about 200,000 clones listed, around 89% were seen once. The sample comprised peripheral blood. Receptors originate from a woman in her thirties or forties with acute or convalescent COVID-19.

The chain combines TRBV2 with TRBJ1-1, with TRBD1 matching 8 bases. The V gene's germline CDR1 is SNHLY and CDR2 FYNNEI. The CDR3 extends over 14 amino acids. The V gene end was trimmed by 7 bases and the J gene end by 5 bases; junction bases not matched to a gene: 9. CDR3 DNA: TGTGCCAGCACCCGAACAGGGGGGAGGACTGAAGCTTTCTTT. Translation: CASTRTGGRTEAFF.

V is TRBV7-8 and J is TRBJ1-3; TRBD1 matches 9 bases. CDR3 size: 15 residues. CDR1 and CDR2 from the germline V gene are SGHVS and FQNEAQ. V shed 3 bases, J shed 2 bases, and the junction held 2 bases outside the gene matches. This CDR3 reads CASSFGTGPGNTIYF. The CDR3 nucleotides read TGTGCCAGCAGCTTCGGGACAGGGCCTGGAAACACCATATATTTT.

This clone was seen just once. This chain uses TRBV27 with TRBJ1-2; 8 nucleotides line up with TRBD1. Germline CDR1 reads MNHEY; CDR2 reads SMNVEV (reference sequence). The CDR3 covers 20 residues. The junction had 22 bases not matched to a gene; V was cut back by 5 bases and J by 2 bases. As DNA, the CDR3 is TGTGCCAGCAGTCCTCACTTTGGTGGGACAGGAACGAGCCTCAACTATGGCTACACCTTC. It encodes CASSPHFGGTGTSLNYGYTF.

The chain combines TRBV27 with TRBJ1-2; 7 bases line up with TRBD1. The CDR3 totals 15 residues. After removal of 3 bases from V and 4 bases from J, the junction contained 8 bases not matched to a gene. CDR1 is MNHEY and CDR2 is SMNVEV in the germline V gene (reference sequence). The CDR3 sequence is CASSFSPGTVYGYTF. CDR3 coding DNA: TGTGCCAGCAGTTTCTCCCCCGGGACAGTCTATGGCTACACCTTC.

This chain joins TRBV9 and TRBJ1-2, with D hard to call. V lost 3 bases, J lost 3 bases, and 9 bases lay in between. The CDR3 totals 13 residues. From germline, CDR1 is SGDLS and CDR2 YYNGEE. CDR3 in DNA: TGTGCCAGCAGCGAAGCACGGGACTATGGCTACACCTTC. It specifies CASSEARDYGYTF.

The chain recombines TRBV25-1 with TRBJ1-2; D gene unclear. Germline-derived CDR1 and CDR2 are MGHDK and SYGVNS. The CDR3 covers 12 residues. The ends were cut back, 4 bases at V and 7 bases at J, with 10 bases in the middle. The CDR3 DNA follows: TGTGCCAGCAGTGTAGGCAGGATTGGCTACACCTTC. It translates to CASSVGRIGYTF.

The V call is TRBV9, the J call TRBJ2-1, with 9 nucleotides matching TRBD1. The V segment lost 1 base and the J segment 4 bases; nucleotides outside the gene matches: 3. Germline loops: CDR1 SGDLS, CDR2 YYNGEE. The CDR3 loop spans 15 amino acids. Here the CDR3 DNA reads TGTGCCAGCAGCGTAACAGGGGGCCCATACAATGAGCAGTTCTTC. Translated: CASSVTGGPYNEQFF.

The chain combines TRBV3-1 (or the pseudogene TRBV3-2) with TRBJ2-5; 10 bases are a match to TRBD2. This CDR3 is built from 14 residues. Germline V gene lookup returns CDR1 LGHDT and CDR2 YNNKEL (reference sequence). V lost 4 bases and J lost 4; bases outside the gene matches: 3. The CDR3 region has the DNA TGTGCCAGCAGCCGACGACTAGCGGGAGAGACCCAGTACTTC. This codes for CASSRRLAGETQYF.

The chain has TRBV4-1 and TRBJ1-4; 11 positions match TRBD1. Germline CDR1 MGHRA, CDR2 YSYEKL. This CDR3 region has 20 residues. Trimming cost V 2 bases and J 2 bases; bases outside gene matches: 13. This chain's CDR3 is CASSQPPLRDRGSTNEKLFF. The DNA for the CDR3 is TGCGCCAGCAGCCAACCCCCCCTCCGGGACAGGGGGTCTACTAATGAAAAACTGTTTTTT.

The V call is TRBV19, the J call TRBJ1-2; D not certain. Germline V CDR1 and CDR2: LNHDA, SQIVND (reference sequence). CDR3 length: 14 amino acids. Trimming left V 1 base short and J 5 bases short, with 11 bases between. In nucleotides, the CDR3 is TGTGCCAGTAGTATAGGTATCGGTCTGTATGGCTACACCTTC. Its translation: CASSIGIGLYGYTF.

The V gene is TRBV9, the J gene TRBJ1-2; TRBD1 aligns across 8 bases. Germline V CDR1 and CDR2: SGDLS, YYNGEE. Trimming at V came to 0 bases and at J to 3 bases, leaving 4 bases not matched to a gene. The CDR3 loop spans 15 amino acids. Written as DNA, the CDR3 is TGTGCCAGCAGCGTAGCGACAGGGGTGGACTATGGCTACACCTTC. This sequence encodes CASSVATGVDYGYTF.

This chain joins TRBV19 and TRBJ2-1; 8 nucleotides line up with TRBD1. Trimming cost V 5 bases and J 3 bases; bases outside gene matches: 9. The CDR3 is 16 residues long. The germline V gene encodes CDR1 LNHDA and CDR2 SQIVND (reference sequence). CDR3 region: CASSGDRLGLYNEQFF. CDR3 in DNA: TGTGCCAGTAGTGGGGACAGGTTGGGCCTCTACAATGAGCAGTTCTTC. The full variable domain, in which reference TRBV19 and TRBJ2-1 provide the parts outside the CDR3, is DGGITQSPKYLFRKEGQNVTLSCEQNLNHDAMYWYRQDPGQGLRLIYYSQIVNDFQKGDIAEGYSVSREKKESFPLTVTSAQKNPTAFYLCASSGDRLGLYNEQFFGPGTRLTVL.

This chain links TRBV7-8 with TRBJ2-5; 13 bases align to TRBD2. V was clipped by 4 bases and J by 4 bases; unmatched bases: 3. CDR1 SGHVS and CDR2 FQNEAQ come from the germline V gene. The CDR3 has 15 amino acids. This chain's CDR3 is CASSSRTSGGETQYF. Written as DNA, the CDR3 is TGTGCCAGCAGCTCAAGGACTAGCGGGGGAGAGACCCAGTACTTC.

The rearrangement joins TRBV10-1 to TRBJ1-1; maybe TRBD1 (6 bases). V was shortened by 2 bases and J by 11 bases, with 18 bases between the two germline ends. The CDR3 spans 14 residues. In germline, CDR1 is WNHNN, CDR2 SYGVQD (reference sequence). The CDR3 loop reads CASSENRDNKEAFF. In DNA form, the CDR3 reads TGCGCCAGCAGTGAGAACCGGGACAACAAGGAGGCTTTCTTT.